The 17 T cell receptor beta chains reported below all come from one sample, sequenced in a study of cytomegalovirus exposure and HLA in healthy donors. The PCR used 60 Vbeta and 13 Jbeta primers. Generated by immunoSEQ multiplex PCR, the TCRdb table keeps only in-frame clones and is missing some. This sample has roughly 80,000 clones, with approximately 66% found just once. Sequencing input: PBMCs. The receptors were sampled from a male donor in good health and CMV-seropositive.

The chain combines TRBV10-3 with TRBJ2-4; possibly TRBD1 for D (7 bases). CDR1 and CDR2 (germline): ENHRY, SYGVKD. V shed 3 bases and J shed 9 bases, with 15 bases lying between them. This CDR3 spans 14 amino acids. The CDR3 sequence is CAISDQGGRGIQYF. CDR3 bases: TGTGCCATCAGTGATCAGGGGGGAAGAGGCATTCAGTACTTC.

The CDR3 DNA sequence: TGCGCCAGCAGCCCCGGGGACAGGGGAAAGTCTGAAGCTTTCTTT. Encoded protein: CASSPGDRGKSEAFF. The gene calls are TRBV5-1 and TRBJ1-1; 10 nucleotides align to TRBD1. Germline CDR1 and CDR2: SGHRS and YFSETQ. The CDR3 length is 15 residues. V gave up 4 bases and J gave up 6 bases; unmatched junction bases: 9.

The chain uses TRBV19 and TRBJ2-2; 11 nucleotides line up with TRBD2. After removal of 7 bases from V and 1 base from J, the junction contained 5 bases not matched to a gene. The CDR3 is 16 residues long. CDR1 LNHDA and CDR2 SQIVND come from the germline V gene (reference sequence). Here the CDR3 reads CASTHLAGGNTGELFF. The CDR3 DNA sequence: TGTGCCAGTACCCATCTAGCGGGAGGGAACACCGGGGAGCTGTTTTTT.

The CDR3 is CASSLVNTANTEAFF. DNA of the CDR3: TGTGCCAGCAGCTTAGTAAACACCGCGAACACTGAAGCTTTCTTT. This chain joins TRBV5-6 and TRBJ1-1, with D unclear. The CDR3 is 15 amino acids. Germline V gene lookup returns CDR1 SGHDT and CDR2 YYEEEE. The V gene lost 2 bases and the J gene lost 1 base, with 12 bases spanning the gap.

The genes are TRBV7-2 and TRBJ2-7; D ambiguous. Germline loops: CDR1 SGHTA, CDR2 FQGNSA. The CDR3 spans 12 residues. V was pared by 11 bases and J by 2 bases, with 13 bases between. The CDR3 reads CASSQSPYEQYF. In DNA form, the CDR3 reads TGTGCCTCGTCACAGTCCCCCTACGAGCAGTACTTC.

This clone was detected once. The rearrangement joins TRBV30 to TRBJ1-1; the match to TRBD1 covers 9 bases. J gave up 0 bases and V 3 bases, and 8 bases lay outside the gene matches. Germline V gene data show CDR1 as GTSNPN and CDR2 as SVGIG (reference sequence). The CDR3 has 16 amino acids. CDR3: CAWRTGTGWMNTEAFF. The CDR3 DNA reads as TGTGCCTGGAGAACAGGGACAGGGTGGATGAACACTGAAGCTTTCTTT.

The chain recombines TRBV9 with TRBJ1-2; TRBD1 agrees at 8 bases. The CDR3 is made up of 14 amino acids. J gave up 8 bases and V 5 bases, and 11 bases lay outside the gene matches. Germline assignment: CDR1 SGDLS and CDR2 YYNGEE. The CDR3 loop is CASSPGQGEGGYTF. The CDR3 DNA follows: TGTGCCAGCAGTCCAGGACAGGGCGAGGGCGGCTACACCTTC.

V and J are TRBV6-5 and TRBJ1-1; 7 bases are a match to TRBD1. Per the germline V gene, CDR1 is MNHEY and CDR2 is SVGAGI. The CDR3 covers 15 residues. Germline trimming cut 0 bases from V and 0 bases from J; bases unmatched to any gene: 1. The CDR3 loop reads CASSYSGGLNTEAFF. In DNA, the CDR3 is TGTGCCAGCAGTTACTCAGGGGGCCTGAACACTGAAGCTTTCTTT.

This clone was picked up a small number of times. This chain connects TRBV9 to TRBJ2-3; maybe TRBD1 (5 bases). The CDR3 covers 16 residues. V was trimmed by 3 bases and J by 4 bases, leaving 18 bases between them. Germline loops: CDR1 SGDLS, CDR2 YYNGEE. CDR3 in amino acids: CASSADPGRGADTQYF. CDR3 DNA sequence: TGTGCCAGCAGCGCAGACCCAGGGCGAGGTGCAGATACGCAGTATTTT.

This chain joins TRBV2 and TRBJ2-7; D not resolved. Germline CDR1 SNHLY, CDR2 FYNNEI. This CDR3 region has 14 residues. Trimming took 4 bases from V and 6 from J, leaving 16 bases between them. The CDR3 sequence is CASSVGRRLGEQYF. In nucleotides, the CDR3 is TGTGCCAGCAGTGTAGGTAGGCGGCTCGGCGAGCAGTACTTC.

The CDR3 region is CASSTGIVYEQYF. The DNA for the CDR3 is TGTGCCAGCAGTACCGGGATCGTCTACGAGCAGTACTTC. The chain combines TRBV6-1 with TRBJ2-7; maybe TRBD2 (5 bases). The CDR3 length is 13 residues. V was clipped by 5 bases and J by 3 bases, with 11 bases between them. The germline V gene has CDR1 MNHNS and CDR2 SASEGT.

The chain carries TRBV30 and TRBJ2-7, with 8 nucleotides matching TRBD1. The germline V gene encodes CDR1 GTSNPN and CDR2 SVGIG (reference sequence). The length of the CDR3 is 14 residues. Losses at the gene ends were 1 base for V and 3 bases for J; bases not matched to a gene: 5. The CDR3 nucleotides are TGTGCCTGGAGTGCCGGGACAGGTCTCTACGAGCAGTACTTC. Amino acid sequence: CAWSAGTGLYEQYF. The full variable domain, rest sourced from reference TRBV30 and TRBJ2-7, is SQTIHQWPATLVQPVGSPLSLECTVEGTSNPNLYWYRQAAGRGLQLLFYSVGIGQISSEVPQNLSASRPQDRQFILSSKKLLLSDSGFYLCAWSAGTGLYEQYFGPGTRLTVT.

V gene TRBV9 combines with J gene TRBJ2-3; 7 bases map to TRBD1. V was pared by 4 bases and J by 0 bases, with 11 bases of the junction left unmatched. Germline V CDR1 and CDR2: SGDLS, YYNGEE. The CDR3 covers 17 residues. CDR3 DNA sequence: TGTGCCAGCAGCCCCCGGAAGGGGGCCCCTAGCACAGATACGCAGTATTTT. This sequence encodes CASSPRKGAPSTDTQYF.

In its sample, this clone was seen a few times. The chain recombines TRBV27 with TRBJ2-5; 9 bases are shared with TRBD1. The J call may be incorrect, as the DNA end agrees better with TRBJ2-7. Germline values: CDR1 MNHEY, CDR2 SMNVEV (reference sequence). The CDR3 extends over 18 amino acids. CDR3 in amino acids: CARPPKAPGQGLKYEQYF. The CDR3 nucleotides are TGTGCCAGGCCTCCCAAAGCCCCGGGACAGGGATTGAAGTACGAGCAGTACTTC.

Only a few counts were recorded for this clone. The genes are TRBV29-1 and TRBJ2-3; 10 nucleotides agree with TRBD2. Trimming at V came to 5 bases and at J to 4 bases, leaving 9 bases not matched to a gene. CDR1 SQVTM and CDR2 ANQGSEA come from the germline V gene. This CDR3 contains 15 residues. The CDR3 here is CSVLPSGGGPDTQYF. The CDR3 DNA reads TGCAGCGTTCTCCCAAGCGGGGGGGGTCCAGATACGCAGTATTTT.

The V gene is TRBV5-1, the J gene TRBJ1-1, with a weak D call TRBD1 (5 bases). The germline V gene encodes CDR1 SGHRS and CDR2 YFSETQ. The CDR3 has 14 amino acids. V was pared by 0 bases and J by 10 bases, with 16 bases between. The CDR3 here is CASSLALGTLGAFF. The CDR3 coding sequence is TGCGCCAGCAGCTTGGCCTTAGGGACTCTCGGAGCTTTCTTT.

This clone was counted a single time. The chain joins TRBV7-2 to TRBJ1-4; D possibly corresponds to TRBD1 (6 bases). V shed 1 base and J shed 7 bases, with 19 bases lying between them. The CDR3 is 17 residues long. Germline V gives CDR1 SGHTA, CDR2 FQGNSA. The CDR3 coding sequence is TGTGCCAGCAGCTTAGGATTCGTGGGGGCGCGGACTGAAAAACTGTTTTTT. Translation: CASSLGFVGARTEKLFF.